The 10 T cell receptor beta chains in this list originate from one sample, sequenced in a study of blood T cell repertoires in COVID-19. Assay used: immunoSEQ multiplex PCR; TCRdb lists only in-frame clones, some missing. The sample holds 250,000 or so clones; approximately 86% are singletons and the top ten take around 5%. What was sequenced was peripheral blood. The receptors shown here come from a woman aged 55-70 years with COVID-19, enrolled during active disease.

V and J are TRBV7-3 and TRBJ2-3; 10 positions match TRBD2. J was trimmed by 6 bases and V by 2 bases; bases with no gene match: 8. CDR3 size: 16 residues. CDR1 and CDR2 (germline): SGHTA, FQGTGA. CDR3: CASSLLASGSGDTQYF. The CDR3 nucleotides read TGTGCCAGCAGCTTATTGGCTAGCGGGAGTGGTGATACGCAGTATTTT.

The chain couples TRBV19 to TRBJ2-1; D possibly corresponds to TRBD2 (5 bases). The CDR3 is made up of 19 amino acids. Germline V gene data show CDR1 as LNHDA and CDR2 as SQIVND (reference sequence). The ends were cut back, 1 base at V and 0 bases at J, with 19 bases in the middle. CDR3 nucleotides: TGTGCCAGTAGTATAGGCTACGCGGGTCACTACCTCTCCTACAATGAGCAGTTCTTC. It is translated as CASSIGYAGHYLSYNEQFF.

This clone was seen just once. The chain has TRBV28 and TRBJ1-2; a weak D match, TRBD1 (6 bases). V was pared by 8 bases and J by 5 bases, with 18 bases between. The germline V gene encodes CDR1 MDHEN and CDR2 SYDVKM. CDR3 length: 14 amino acids. The CDR3 loop is CASQTPGAPYGYTF. In DNA form, the CDR3 reads TGTGCCAGCCAGACCCCAGGGGCTCCGTATGGCTACACCTTC.

V usage is TRBV4-1 and J usage is TRBJ1-2; D may be TRBD1 (6 bases). Between the trimmed V and J ends, which lost 3 bases and 1 base, there was a span of 24 bases. This CDR3 is 19 amino acids long. Germline V gene data show CDR1 as MGHRA and CDR2 as YSYEKL. This chain's CDR3 is CASSHTTGDTRLNNYGYTF. The CDR3 DNA reads TGCGCCAGCAGCCACACCACCGGGGACACTCGTCTCAATAACTATGGCTACACCTTC.

The gene calls are TRBV11-3 and TRBJ2-7; D gene uncertain. The CDR3 loop spans 12 amino acids. V lost 4 bases, J lost 9 bases, and 13 bases lay in between. The germline gives CDR1 SGHNT, CDR2 YENEEA. CDR3 in amino acids: CASSSGQPPQYF. CDR3 coding DNA: TGTGCCAGCAGCTCAGGCCAACCCCCGCAGTACTTC.

This CDR3 reads CASSQVGRFGNEQFF. DNA of the CDR3: TGTGCCAGCAGCCAAGTCGGGAGATTCGGGAATGAGCAGTTCTTC. The V and J genes are TRBV4-2 and TRBJ2-1, with a tentative D call TRBD2 (6 bases). V lost 1 base and J 7 bases, leaving 14 bases between the germline ends. This CDR3 is 15 amino acids long. Germline-derived CDR1 and CDR2 are LGHNA and YNFKEQ.

V usage is TRBV28 and J usage is TRBJ1-5; possibly TRBD1 for D (5 bases). Per the germline V gene, CDR1 is MDHEN and CDR2 is SYDVKM. The ends were cut back, 6 bases at V and 2 bases at J, with 20 bases in the middle. CDR3 length: 17 residues. CDR3 region: CASRGGRVLRGNQPQHF. In DNA, the CDR3 is TGTGCCAGCAGGGGAGGCAGGGTGTTAAGGGGCAATCAGCCCCAGCATTTT.

CDR3 sequence: CASSRASGGPYEQYF. In nucleotides, the CDR3 is TGTGCCAGCAGCCGCGCTAGCGGAGGGCCCTACGAGCAGTACTTC. V is TRBV3-1 (or the pseudogene TRBV3-2) and J is TRBJ2-7, with 7 bases fitting TRBD2. Trimming took 4 bases from V and 2 from J; bases not matched to a gene: 8. Looked up from germline, CDR1 is LGHDT and CDR2 is YNNKEL (reference sequence). The CDR3 covers 15 residues.

V and J are TRBV28 and TRBJ1-5, with D perhaps matching TRBD1 (5 bases). The CDR3 consists of 15 residues. The germline CDR1 and CDR2 sequences are MDHEN and SYDVKM. Trimming removed 1 base at V and 6 bases at J, with 13 bases between. The DNA of the CDR3 is TGTGCCAGCAGTTTATTGGGGGGGATGGGTCAGCCCCAGCATTTT. Protein product: CASSLLGGMGQPQHF.

The V and J genes are TRBV27 and TRBJ2-5, with TRBD2 as a possible D gene (6 bases). The CDR3 extends over 14 amino acids. Germline CDR1 and CDR2: MNHEY and SMNVEV (reference sequence). Trimming shortened V by 6 bases and J by 5 bases, and 16 bases separated the two germline ends. The CDR3, as DNA: TGTGCCAGCAGCAAACCGGGACGGGGGGAGACCCAGTACTTC. It translates to CASSKPGRGETQYF.